These 10 T cell receptor delta chains originate from one sample sequenced in a study of gamma-delta chains in newborns, infants, children. TCRdb re-processed the reads using CATT. The table lists roughly 5,000 delta-chain clones, approximately 3.5% of them singletons. Material for sequencing was blood. The receptors were sampled from a child who was a newborn, infant or young child, either healthy, febrile or measles-vaccinated (not recorded which).

Details on this clone: TCRdb has a much larger clone's protein, which differs at residue 6 from the translation of this DNA, likely because of a read error; what is shown is the protein translated from the DNA. The CDR3 DNA is TGTGCCTGTGAGAGACCGGGGGACACCGATAAACCCATCTTT. Protein: CACERPGDTDKPIF. The chain uses TRDV2 and TRDJ1; D possibly corresponds to TRDD3 (6 bases). This CDR3 has 14 amino acids. CDR1 and CDR2 from the germline V gene are GEAIGNYY and EKD.

This clone was seen only a few times. The TCRdb protein comes from a much larger clone and disagrees with this DNA's translation at residue 6, likely due to a read error; the protein given here is derived from the DNA. The gene calls are TRDV1 and TRDJ1; D not certain. Germline assignment: CDR1 TSWWSYY and CDR2 QGS. Trimming pared 1 base from V and 10 bases from J, leaving 22 bases between. The length of the CDR3 is 16 residues. Here the CDR3 DNA reads TGTGCTCTTGGGGAACAGACTGACTCCTTTATACCGGGACTCATCTTT. It translates to CALGEQTDSFIPGLIF.

This clone ranks as large (0.1 to 1%). Other DNA sequences within the sample encode an identical CDR3. This chain links TRDV3 with TRDJ2, with D maybe TRDD3 (6 bases). Germline V gene data show CDR1 as TVYSNPD and CDR2 as GDNSRS (reference sequence). This CDR3 is built from 15 residues. V lost 0 bases and J 5 bases, leaving 16 bases between the germline ends. The CDR3, as DNA: TGTGCCTTTAGGTCCCCAACTGGGTTTACAGCACAACTCTTCTTT. Translation: CAFRSPTGFTAQLFF.

This clone was picked up a small number of times. This likely came from a read error, as a far larger clone is one base away. Other DNA sequences of this sample code for an identical CDR3. The chain combines TRDV2 with TRDJ2; 7 bases line up with TRDD3. Germline CDR1 reads GEAIGNYY; CDR2 reads EKD. This CDR3 comprises 14 residues. CDR3: CACDTVGIQAQLFF. CDR3 nucleotide sequence: TGTGCCTGTGACACCGTCGGGATACAAGCACAGCTCTTCTTT.

Points on this clone: The protein recorded in TCRdb matches a much larger clone and deviates from this DNA's translation at residue 4, suggesting a read error; the protein here is obtained by translating the DNA. V and J are TRDV1 and TRDJ1, with 7 bases aligning to TRDD3. Germline V gene sequence: CDR1 TSWWSYY, CDR2 QGS. The CDR3 sequence is 18 residues long. The CDR3 region is CALRELRGIPPIRDKLIF. In nucleotides, the CDR3 is TGTGCTCTTAGGGAGCTACGAGGGATACCCCCAATCAGAGATAAACTCATCTTT.

This clone is categorized as medium-sized. The chain carries TRDV1 and TRDJ1, with D perhaps TRDD2 (5 bases). Germline V gene lookup returns CDR1 TSWWSYY and CDR2 QGS. The CDR3 runs 17 residues. Trimming cost V 0 bases and J 2 bases, with 16 bases left between them. CDR3 in DNA: TGTGCTCTTGGGGAACTACTCCCTCTAATCCTAACCGATAAACTCATCTTT. Protein product: CALGELLPLILTDKLIF.

On this clone: A single base separates this from a much larger clone, so it may be a read error. The genes are TRDV1 and TRDJ1; TRDD3 matches 11 bases. The CDR3 totals 21 residues. CDR1 and CDR2 (germline): TSWWSYY, QGS. V trimming: 6 bases; J trimming: 4 bases; junction bases outside the gene matches: 25. Written as DNA, the CDR3 is TGTGCTCTTGGCCCTAAAGCCCGAGGCTGGGGGATACTCGATCTCAACGATAAACTCATCTTT. Translating gives CALGPKARGWGILDLNDKLIF.

This clone has more than one count but fewer than ten. TCRdb has a much larger clone's protein, which differs at residue 4 from the translation of this DNA, likely because of a read error; what is shown is the protein translated from the DNA. This chain links TRDV2 with TRDJ1; 8 nucleotides agree with TRDD3. The CDR3 totals 19 residues. Germline V CDR1 and CDR2: GEAIGNYY, EKD. In nucleotides, the CDR3 is TGTGCCTGTCACACCGTACTGGGGGCGTCTGACCTCTACACCGATAAACTCATCTTT. Translating gives CACHTVLGASDLYTDKLIF.

This clone was seen only a few times. TCRdb's listed protein matches a much larger clone and diverges from this DNA's translation at residue 8, likely through a read error; the protein shown comes from the DNA. This rearrangement joins TRDV2 to TRDJ3; 8 nucleotides match TRDD3. Germline CDR1 reads GEAIGNYY; CDR2 reads EKD. V gave up 2 bases and J gave up 7 bases; unmatched junction bases: 6. CDR3 length: 16 residues. Written as DNA, the CDR3 is TGTGCCTGTGACATACTGGGGGCTACCGACACCCGACAGATGTTTTTC. It is translated as CACDILGATDTRQMFF.

By proportion, this clone is large. Other DNA sequences in the sample encode the same CDR3. V gene TRDV1 combines with J gene TRDJ2; 7 bases fit TRDD2. There are 16 residues in the CDR3. Germline CDR1 reads TSWWSYY; CDR2 reads QGS. V lost 1 base and J lost 5; bases outside the gene matches: 7. CDR3 coding DNA: TGTGCTCTTGGGGAACGCTTCCTAAGGGGAACAGCACAACTCTTCTTT. Its protein is CALGERFLRGTAQLFF.